This entry describes one T cell receptor beta chain. Use of 60 Vbeta and 13 Jbeta primers characterized the PCR. TCRdb keeps only in-frame clones here, not all; method: immunoSEQ multiplex PCR. The sample lists 200,000 to 250,000 clones, roughly 79% occurring once. The CDR3 runs to 12 residues. Trimming cost V 5 bases and J 4 bases, with 6 bases left between them. Germline V gives CDR1 SGHTA, CDR2 FQGNSA. The sample belongs to a study of cytomegalovirus exposure and HLA in healthy donors. The clonotype comes from a woman in her thirties or forties in good health and CMV-seronegative. The chain couples TRBV7-2 to TRBJ2-1; D remains unclear. The specimen sequenced was PBMCs. CDR3 bases: TGTGCCAGCAGCCTTTTATACAATGAGCAGTTCTTC. This gives the protein CASSLLYNEQFF.